Below, 17 T cell receptor beta chains from the same sample are listed, as sequenced in a study of high-grade serous ovarian cancer treatment subgroups. Assay used: immunoSEQ multiplex PCR; TCRdb lists only in-frame clones, some missing. The table lists some 20,000 clones, approximately 72% of them singletons. Tumor tissue was taken before any definitive surgery or chemotherapy was given. Sequencing was done on a sample of tumor tissue. The receptor source for this set is a human donor with high-grade serous ovarian cancer.

The rearrangement links TRBV10-3 to TRBJ1-1, with D possibly matching TRBD1 (6 bases). The CDR3 is 14 residues long. Trimming removed 1 base at V and 4 bases at J, with 10 bases between. Germline-derived CDR1 and CDR2 are ENHRY and SYGVKD. CDR3 nucleotides: TGTGCCATCAGTGAGTTCCAGGGGTTCACTGAAGCTTTCTTT. Translated, it gives CAISEFQGFTEAFF.

The J gene is TRBJ2-1, the V gene TRBV10-3; D uncertain. Germline CDR1 reads ENHRY; CDR2 reads SYGVKD. V lost 7 bases and J lost 7, with 14 bases in between. CDR3 length: 13 residues. CDR3 nucleotide sequence: TGTGCCATCACCTCAAACGAGGTGAATGAGCAGTTCTTC. This codes for CAITSNEVNEQFF.

The chain uses TRBV27 and TRBJ2-7; tentatively, D is TRBD2 (6 bases). Trimming removed 6 bases from V and 4 bases from J, with 13 bases in between. Germline V gives CDR1 MNHEY, CDR2 SMNVEV (reference sequence). The CDR3 is 13 residues long. CDR3 coding DNA: TGTGCCAGCAGCCCTACGGGACTGTACGAGCAGTACTTC. This sequence encodes CASSPTGLYEQYF.

The V call is TRBV7-9, the J call TRBJ2-2, with 10 bases fitting TRBD2. V lost 1 base, J lost 4 bases, and 0 bases stayed unmatched. This CDR3 comprises 15 residues. Germline V CDR1 and CDR2: SEHNR, FQNEAQ (reference sequence). The CDR3 reads CASSLVAGGTGELFF. For the CDR3, the DNA is TGTGCCAGCAGCTTAGTAGCGGGGGGCACCGGGGAGCTGTTTTTT.

This clone was detected only once. The chain uses TRBV5-1 and TRBJ2-2, with TRBD1 identical over 7 bases. CDR3 length equals 15 residues. The germline V gene encodes CDR1 SGHRS and CDR2 YFSETQ. After removal of 3 bases from V and 4 bases from J, the junction contained 6 bases not matched to a gene. The CDR3 protein is CASSSGQYGTGELFF. CDR3 DNA sequence: TGCGCCAGCAGCTCGGGACAGTACGGCACCGGGGAGCTGTTTTTT.

The J gene is TRBJ2-5, the V gene TRBV7-6, with D tentatively TRBD1 (5 bases). The CDR3 loop spans 12 amino acids. Germline lookup yields CDR1 SGHVS and CDR2 FNYEAQ. V lost 5 bases to trimming and J lost 5 bases, with 9 bases between them. CDR3 coding DNA: TGTGCCAGCAGCCAACCAGGGGAGACCCAGTACTTC. Amino acids: CASSQPGETQYF.

The V and J genes are TRBV7-2 and TRBJ2-3; 10 bases are shared with TRBD2. In germline, CDR1 is SGHTA, CDR2 FQGNSA. V dropped 5 bases and J dropped 4; count of bases not matched to a gene: 15. CDR3 length: 18 amino acids. The CDR3: CASSARRAGGSRADTQYF. CDR3 in DNA: TGTGCCAGCAGCGCCCGGCGAGCGGGAGGGTCAAGGGCAGATACGCAGTATTTT. The variable domain in full, with the rest retrieved from reference TRBV7-2 and TRBJ2-3, is GAGVSQSPSNKVTEKGKDVELRCDPISGHTALYWYRQSLGQGLEFLIYFQGNSAPDKSGLPSDRFSAERTGGSVSTLTIQRTQQEDSAVYLCASSARRAGGSRADTQYFGPGTRLTVL.

This chain uses TRBV4-2 with TRBJ1-2; D is unresolved. Trimming shortened V by 5 bases and J by 8 bases, and 15 bases separated the two germline ends. Germline V CDR1 and CDR2: LGHNA, YNFKEQ. CDR3 length equals 13 residues. Here the CDR3 reads CASSSALDKGYTF. CDR3 bases: TGTGCCAGCAGCTCCGCCCTGGATAAGGGCTACACCTTC.

V and J are TRBV5-1 and TRBJ1-1; 8 nucleotides line up with TRBD1. From germline, CDR1 is SGHRS and CDR2 YFSETQ. V dropped 2 bases and J dropped 0; count of bases not matched to a gene: 6. This CDR3 has 16 amino acids. CDR3 protein: CASSFNRGIMNTEAFF. The CDR3 nucleotides are TGCGCCAGCAGCTTTAACAGGGGGATTATGAACACTGAAGCTTTCTTT.

The chain uses TRBV5-1 and TRBJ2-5; D call uncertain. This CDR3 region has 14 residues. The V gene's germline CDR1 is SGHRS and CDR2 YFSETQ. V was cut by 1 base and J by 5 bases, with 12 bases left in between. The CDR3, as DNA: TGCGCCAGCAGCTTGTTGGACCCCTTGGAGACCCAGTACTTC. Encoded protein: CASSLLDPLETQYF.

The rearrangement joins TRBV5-1 to TRBJ2-1; TRBD1 might be the D (6 bases). V was trimmed by 0 bases and J by 0 bases, leaving 13 bases between them. The CDR3 contains 17 residues. Germline V lookup: CDR1 SGHRS, CDR2 YFSETQ. CDR3 coding DNA: TGCGCCAGCAGCTTGGGGTTGGACAGCCACTCCTACAATGAGCAGTTCTTC. Translated: CASSLGLDSHSYNEQFF.

The V and J genes are TRBV6-9 and TRBJ1-2; TRBD1 aligns across 9 bases. This CDR3 region has 17 residues. Unmatched junction bases numbered 15, after V lost 7 bases and J lost 3 bases. Germline CDR1 is MNHGY and CDR2 is SVAAGI. In DNA, the CDR3 is TGTGCCAGCAACGGTAGAGGGGGGACAGGGTTCCACTATGGCTACACCTTC. It encodes CASNGRGGTGFHYGYTF.

The chain has TRBV5-4 and TRBJ2-7; TRBD2 matches 8 bases. Germline values: CDR1 SGHNT, CDR2 YYREEE (reference sequence). There are 16 residues in the CDR3. Losses at the gene ends were 3 bases for V and 5 bases for J; bases not matched to a gene: 13. The chain's CDR3 is CASSWSKRGGSNEQYF. For the CDR3, the DNA is TGTGCCAGCAGCTGGTCCAAACGGGGGGGCAGCAACGAGCAGTACTTC.

The chain has TRBV2 and TRBJ1-5; TRBD1 matches at 8 bases. Germline V gives CDR1 SNHLY, CDR2 FYNNEI. The CDR3 is made up of 14 amino acids. V lost 4 bases and J lost 6; bases outside the gene matches: 5. CDR3 DNA: TGTGCCAGCAGTGCGACAGGGGAGAGTCAGCCCCAGCATTTT. Amino acids: CASSATGESQPQHF.

J is TRBJ1-3 and V is TRBV9, with 9 bases fitting TRBD1. The CDR3 spans 17 residues. V lost 4 bases, J lost 1 base, and 9 bases stayed unmatched. In germline, CDR1 is SGDLS, CDR2 YYNGEE. Written as DNA, the CDR3 is TGTGCCAGCAGCATTCTTCCGGGACAGGGTTCTGGAAACACCATATATTTT. Amino acids: CASSILPGQGSGNTIYF.

This clone has a single count. V usage is TRBV4-3 and J usage is TRBJ2-3; TRBD2 matches at 10 bases. The CDR3 has 18 residues. Germline values: CDR1 LGHNA, CDR2 YSLEER. The ends lost 3 bases at V and 0 bases at J; junction bases unmatched: 9. The CDR3 nucleotides are TGCGCCAGCAGCCAGCGCGCTAGCGGGGGTTTTAGCACAGATACGCAGTATTTT. Protein product: CASSQRASGGFSTDTQYF.

The chain joins TRBV27 to TRBJ2-1; D may be TRBD2 (6 bases). V gave up 5 bases and J gave up 7 bases, with 15 bases separating them. The CDR3 covers 14 residues. Looked up from germline, CDR1 is MNHEY and CDR2 is SMNVEV (reference sequence). For the CDR3, the DNA is TGTGCCAGCAGTCTCAACCCTAGCGTTAATGAGCAGTTCTTC. It is translated as CASSLNPSVNEQFF.